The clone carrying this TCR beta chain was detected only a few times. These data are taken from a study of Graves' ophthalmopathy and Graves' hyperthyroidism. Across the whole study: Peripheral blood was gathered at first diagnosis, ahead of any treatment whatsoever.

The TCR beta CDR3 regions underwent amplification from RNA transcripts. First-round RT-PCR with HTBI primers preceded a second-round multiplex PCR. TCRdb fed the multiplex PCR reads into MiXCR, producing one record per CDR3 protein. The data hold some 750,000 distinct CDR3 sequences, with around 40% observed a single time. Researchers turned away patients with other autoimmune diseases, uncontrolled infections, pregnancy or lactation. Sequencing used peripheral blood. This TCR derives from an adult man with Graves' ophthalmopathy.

The CDR3 coding sequence is TGTGCCAGCAGCCTGACTTCGAAGACCTACGAGCAGTACTTC. Its protein product is CASSLTSKTYEQYF. The J gene is TRBJ2-7, the V gene TRBV5-5; D remains ambiguous. V lost 4 bases and J 2 bases, leaving 13 bases between the germline ends. The V gene's germline CDR1 is SGHKS and CDR2 YYEKEE (reference sequence). The CDR3 is 14 amino acids. Together with reference TRBV5-5 and TRBJ2-7, the CDR3 gives the full variable domain: DAGVTQSPTHLIKTRGQQVTLRCSPISGHKSVSWYQQVLGQGPQFIFQYYEKEERGRGNFPDRFSARQFPNYSSELNVNALLLGDSALYLCASSLTSKTYEQYFGPGTRLTVT.